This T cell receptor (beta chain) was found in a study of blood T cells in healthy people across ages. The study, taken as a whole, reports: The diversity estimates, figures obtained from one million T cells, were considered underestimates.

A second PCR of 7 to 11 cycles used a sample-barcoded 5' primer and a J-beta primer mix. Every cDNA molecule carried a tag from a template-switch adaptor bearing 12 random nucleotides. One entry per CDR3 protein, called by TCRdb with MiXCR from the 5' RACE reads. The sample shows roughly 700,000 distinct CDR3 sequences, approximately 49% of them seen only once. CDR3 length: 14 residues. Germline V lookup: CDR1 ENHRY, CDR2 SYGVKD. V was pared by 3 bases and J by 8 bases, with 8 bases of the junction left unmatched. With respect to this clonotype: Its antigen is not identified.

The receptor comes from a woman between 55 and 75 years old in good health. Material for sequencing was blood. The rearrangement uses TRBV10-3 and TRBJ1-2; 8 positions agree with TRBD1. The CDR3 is CAISDTDRGQGYTF. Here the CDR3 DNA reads TGTGCCATCAGTGACACCGACAGGGGTCAAGGCTACACCTTC.